This T cell receptor (beta chain) is drawn from a study of T cell responses to AZD1222 COVID-19 vaccine. In the study overall: Second-dose schedules of about 4 or about 12 weeks were combined.

CDR3 length: 13 amino acids. Deletions cut 10 bases from V and 4 bases from J, with 17 bases between. CDR1 and CDR2 from the germline V gene are MNHEY and SVGAGI. Some clones are missing from TCRdb's copy, which holds only in-frame ones; the method was immunoSEQ multiplex PCR. Altogether around 120,000 clones are present, about 90% being singletons, with the ten largest covering 8% to 10%. The study's findings and limits: With dominance at 160-218 and 743-854, vaccine-associated CD4 TCRs spanned spike.

As for this clone: Its matching antigen is unknown.

The chain recombines TRBV6-5 with TRBJ2-7; TRBD2 is a possible D gene (6 bases). Source: peripheral blood, taken on day 0 of AZD1222 vaccination. The receptor comes from an adult in good health. CDR3 sequence (DNA): TGTGCCACCAGCGAGACTAGAGGTTACGAGCAGTACTTC. It specifies CATSETRGYEQYF.